Listed below are T cell receptor beta chains from one sample, sequenced in a study of blood T cell repertoires in COVID-19. Repertoires were generated with immunoSEQ multiplex PCR, while TCRdb's copy carries only in-frame clones and drops some. There are 400,000 or so clones in the sample; about 92% occur only once, and 0.6% lies in the top ten. Sequencing input: PBMCs or T cells enriched from blood (not recorded which). These receptors originate from a man younger than 35 who had recovered from COVID-19. CDR3s include the opening cysteine and the closing phenylalanine or tryptophan. The order of the fields is clone size, D gene, V gene, J gene, CDR3 protein, CDR3 DNA. The D gene is left open where the match is weak. Rows may omit the clone size; those that give it use once, few, many or a size class.

clone size: .; D gene: .; V gene: TRBV28; J gene: TRBJ2-7; CDR3 protein: CASSLRGRPSYEQYF; CDR3 DNA: TGTGCCAGCAGTTTACGCGGCCGGCCCTCCTACGAGCAGTACTTC
clone size: .; D gene: .; V gene: TRBV5-4; J gene: TRBJ1-2; CDR3 protein: CASRLGGANGYTF; CDR3 DNA: TGTGCCAGCAGACTGGGGGGGGCTAATGGCTACACCTTC
clone size: .; D gene: .; V gene: TRBV19; J gene: TRBJ2-1; CDR3 protein: CASAQGATEQFF; CDR3 DNA: TGTGCCAGTGCCCAAGGGGCCACCGAGCAGTTCTTC
clone size: .; D gene: .; V gene: TRBV7-3; J gene: TRBJ2-2; CDR3 protein: CASSLTSSGELFF; CDR3 DNA: TGTGCCAGCAGCTTAACATCTAGCGGGGAGCTGTTTTTT
clone size: .; D gene: TRBD1; V gene: TRBV5-4; J gene: TRBJ1-2; CDR3 protein: CASSVPGAGTVDGYTF; CDR3 DNA: TGTGCCAGCAGCGTACCAGGCGCCGGGACAGTGGATGGCTACACCTTC
clone size: .; D gene: TRBD1; V gene: TRBV12-3/TRBV12-4; J gene: TRBJ1-2; CDR3 protein: CASSPGTAYGYTF; CDR3 DNA: TGTGCCAGCAGCCCCGGGACAGCCTATGGCTACACCTTC
clone size: .; D gene: .; V gene: TRBV28; J gene: TRBJ2-1; CDR3 protein: CASSLSASSYNEQFF; CDR3 DNA: TGTGCCAGCAGTTTATCGGCTAGCTCCTACAATGAGCAGTTCTTC
clone size: many; D gene: TRBD2; V gene: TRBV29-1; J gene: TRBJ2-7; CDR3 protein: CSVEGLAGGDYEQYF; CDR3 DNA: TGCAGCGTTGAAGGCCTAGCGGGAGGGGACTACGAGCAGTACTTC
clone size: once; D gene: .; V gene: TRBV7-3; J gene: TRBJ2-1; CDR3 protein: CASSLTSGPGDEQFF; CDR3 DNA: TGTGCCAGCAGCTTAACGTCTGGGCCGGGAGATGAGCAGTTCTTC
clone size: once; D gene: .; V gene: TRBV7-2; J gene: TRBJ1-1; CDR3 protein: CASSLVSVRVEAFF; CDR3 DNA: TGTGCCAGCAGCTTAGTCAGCGTCAGGGTGGAGGCTTTCTTT
clone size: .; D gene: .; V gene: TRBV24-1; J gene: TRBJ2-1; CDR3 protein: CATSRRQGGYNEQFF; CDR3 DNA: TGTGCCACCAGCCGTCGGCAGGGGGGCTACAATGAGCAGTTCTTC
clone size: .; D gene: TRBD2; V gene: TRBV27; J gene: TRBJ2-7; CDR3 protein: CASKLTSPAYEQYF; CDR3 DNA: TGTGCCAGCAAGCTGACTAGCCCCGCCTACGAGCAGTACTTC
clone size: .; D gene: .; V gene: TRBV2; J gene: TRBJ2-5; CDR3 protein: CASSERTSYPSQYF; CDR3 DNA: TGTGCCAGCAGCGAACGGACAAGTTACCCGTCCCAGTACTTC
clone size: .; D gene: .; V gene: TRBV30; J gene: TRBJ1-1; CDR3 protein: CAWSGGVLNTEAFF; CDR3 DNA: TGTGCCTGGAGTGGTGGAGTCCTGAACACTGAAGCTTTCTTT
clone size: .; D gene: TRBD1; V gene: TRBV12-3/TRBV12-4; J gene: TRBJ1-2; CDR3 protein: CASSLRQGHGYTF; CDR3 DNA: TGTGCCAGCAGTTTGAGACAGGGGCATGGCTACACCTTC
clone size: .; D gene: TRBD1; V gene: TRBV3-1/TRBV3-2; J gene: TRBJ1-1; CDR3 protein: CASSQVTGEAFF; CDR3 DNA: TGTGCCAGCAGCCAGGTGACAGGGGAAGCTTTCTTT
clone size: .; D gene: .; V gene: TRBV28; J gene: TRBJ2-1; CDR3 protein: CASSGAYNEQFF; CDR3 DNA: TGTGCCAGCTCAGGGGCCTACAATGAGCAGTTCTTC
clone size: .; D gene: TRBD1; V gene: TRBV2; J gene: TRBJ1-1; CDR3 protein: CASKFERQGASEAFF; CDR3 DNA: TGTGCCAGCAAGTTTGAGAGACAGGGGGCAAGTGAAGCTTTCTTT
clone size: .; D gene: .; V gene: TRBV3-1/TRBV3-2; J gene: TRBJ1-3; CDR3 protein: CASSQDPVRNTIYF; CDR3 DNA: TGTGCCAGCAGCCAAGATCCAGTGAGAAACACCATATATTTT
clone size: .; D gene: .; V gene: TRBV18; J gene: TRBJ2-5; CDR3 protein: CASSPRDGAETQYF; CDR3 DNA: TGTGCCAGCTCACCACGTGATGGGGCAGAGACCCAGTACTTC
clone size: .; D gene: .; V gene: TRBV10-1; J gene: TRBJ1-5; CDR3 protein: CASSNRNQPQHF; CDR3 DNA: TGCGCCAGCAGTAACAGGAATCAGCCCCAGCATTTT
clone size: .; D gene: .; V gene: TRBV10-3; J gene: TRBJ1-3; CDR3 protein: CAIRKTEGNTIYF; CDR3 DNA: TGTGCCATCAGGAAGACAGAGGGAAACACCATATATTTT
clone size: once; D gene: .; V gene: TRBV10-3; J gene: TRBJ1-6; CDR3 protein: CAISEALETGSFNSPLHF; CDR3 DNA: TGTGCCATCAGTGAGGCCCTTGAAACGGGATCTTTCAATTCACCCCTCCACTTT
clone size: .; D gene: .; V gene: TRBV20-1; J gene: TRBJ1-2; CDR3 protein: CSASDSVRGYTF; CDR3 DNA: TGCAGTGCTAGTGACTCAGTGCGGGGCTACACCTTC
clone size: .; D gene: TRBD2; V gene: TRBV9; J gene: TRBJ2-3; CDR3 protein: CASSGQTSGRASDTQYF; CDR3 DNA: TGTGCCAGCAGCGGGCAAACTAGCGGGAGGGCCTCTGATACGCAGTATTTT
clone size: few; D gene: .; V gene: TRBV28; J gene: TRBJ1-1; CDR3 protein: CASTKPAGMNTEAFF; CDR3 DNA: TGTGCCAGCACCAAGCCGGCGGGTATGAACACTGAAGCTTTCTTT
clone size: .; D gene: .; V gene: TRBV30; J gene: TRBJ1-5; CDR3 protein: CAYQGGGNQPQHF; CDR3 DNA: TGTGCCTATCAGGGAGGAGGCAATCAGCCCCAGCATTTT
clone size: .; D gene: TRBD2; V gene: TRBV28; J gene: TRBJ2-7; CDR3 protein: CASRLGLAGGQYF; CDR3 DNA: TGTGCCAGCAGACTCGGACTAGCGGGAGGTCAGTACTTC
clone size: .; D gene: TRBD1; V gene: TRBV15; J gene: TRBJ2-1; CDR3 protein: CATSREGTVYNEQFF; CDR3 DNA: TGTGCCACCAGCAGAGAGGGGACAGTCTACAATGAGCAGTTCTTC
clone size: .; D gene: TRBD1; V gene: TRBV5-4; J gene: TRBJ1-4; CDR3 protein: CASSRSTGQREKLFF; CDR3 DNA: TGTGCCAGCAGCCGTTCGACGGGACAGAGAGAAAAACTGTTTTTT
clone size: .; D gene: .; V gene: TRBV11-3; J gene: TRBJ1-1; CDR3 protein: CASSFRDTDTEAFF; CDR3 DNA: TGTGCCAGCAGCTTCCGGGACACAGACACTGAAGCTTTCTTT
clone size: .; D gene: .; V gene: TRBV5-1; J gene: TRBJ2-6; CDR3 protein: CASSTGFGANVLTF; CDR3 DNA: TGCGCCAGCAGCACCGGGTTTGGGGCCAACGTCCTGACTTTC
clone size: .; D gene: TRBD1; V gene: TRBV10-3; J gene: TRBJ2-3; CDR3 protein: CAISDYGTGGLTDTQYF; CDR3 DNA: TGTGCCATCAGTGACTATGGGACAGGGGGCCTCACAGATACGCAGTATTTT
clone size: .; D gene: TRBD1; V gene: TRBV19; J gene: TRBJ1-5; CDR3 protein: CASSGTGGSQPQHF; CDR3 DNA: TGTGCCAGTAGTGGGACAGGGGGATCTCAGCCCCAGCATTTT
clone size: .; D gene: TRBD2; V gene: TRBV11-2; J gene: TRBJ2-1; CDR3 protein: CASSLGLAEYNEQFF; CDR3 DNA: TGTGCCAGCAGCTTAGGCCTAGCGGAGTACAATGAGCAGTTCTTC
clone size: .; D gene: TRBD2; V gene: TRBV5-1; J gene: TRBJ2-3; CDR3 protein: CASSLQAGGPDTQYF; CDR3 DNA: TGCGCCAGCAGCTTGCAAGCGGGGGGGCCGGATACGCAGTATTTT